The clone carrying this TCR beta chain was found a few times. This sample is drawn from a study of blood T cell repertoires in COVID-19. For the study at large: T cells, B-cell-depleted T cells, or PBMCs provided the cDNA or gDNA that served as material.

Under the authors' procedure: Estimation of nucleated cell counts relied on the amplification of reference gene primers. The method was immunoSEQ multiplex PCR; TCRdb's version includes in-frame clones alone and lacks a portion of them. That table gives V, J and clone size, and the DNA gave D and trimming. The table has about 240,000 clones, about four fifths seen once; the top ten hold 3.4%. Germline CDR1 reads MNHEY; CDR2 reads SMNVEV (reference sequence). V lost 6 bases to trimming and J lost 1 base; unmatched junction nucleotides: 5. The CDR3 sequence is 15 residues long. V and J are TRBV27 and TRBJ1-4; 7 positions agree with TRBD1. The receptor was derived from a woman under 30 with acute or convalescent COVID-19. Sequenced material: peripheral blood. The CDR3 region is CASRLGQLTNEKLFF. The CDR3 region has the DNA TGTGCCAGCAGGCTGGGACAGCTAACTAATGAAAAACTGTTTTTT.